The clone carrying this TCR beta chain appeared many times. These data belong to a study of T-cell reconstitution after alpha-beta-depleted transplantation in children. The CDR3 spans 13 residues. Trimming stripped 4 bases from V and 6 bases from J, with 12 bases between. Per the germline V gene, CDR1 is SQVTM and CDR2 is ANQGSEA. Preparing the TCRbeta library involved the use of unique molecular identifiers. TCRdb analysed the PCR reads with MiXCR anew, one entry per CDR3 protein. The table lists nearly 400,000 distinct CDR3 sequences, approximately 20% of them singletons. The chain uses TRBV29-1 and TRBJ1-4; possibly TRBD1 for D (5 bases). This clonotype was sampled from a human donor who donated a stem cell graft to a child with acute myeloid leukemia. The sample in question was PBMCs from the stem cell graft donor, obtained from the stem cell graft. The CDR3 sequence: CSVAGMGDEKLFF. The CDR3, as DNA: TGCAGCGTTGCAGGAATGGGGGATGAAAAACTGTTTTTT.